A selection of T cell receptor beta chains follows, all from one sample in a study of cytomegalovirus exposure and HLA in healthy donors. Only in-frame clones appear in the TCRdb table, and some are missing; sequencing was by immunoSEQ multiplex PCR. Among approximately 110,000 clones listed, 65% to 80% were seen once. Input material: PBMCs. These receptors were collected from a woman aged 40 to 50 in good health and CMV-seronegative. CDR3s include the opening cysteine and the closing phenylalanine or tryptophan. A D gene is named only where the DNA matches it firmly. Clone size, where shown, is once, few, many, or a class for clones that have expanded.

D gene	clone size	V gene	J gene	CDR3 protein	CDR3 DNA
TRBD1	few	TRBV27	TRBJ1-2	CASRLGQYHGYTF	TGTGCCAGCAGACTGGGACAGTACCATGGCTACACCTTC
TRBD2	NA	TRBV7-8	TRBJ2-3	CASSGTSGTDTQYF	TGTGCCAGCAGTGGGACTAGCGGGACTGATACGCAGTATTTT
TRBD2	NA	TRBV7-8	TRBJ2-7	CASSPNMGGGAYEQYF	TGTGCCAGCAGCCCTAACATGGGCGGGGGGGCCTACGAGCAGTACTTC
TRBD1	few	TRBV28	TRBJ1-2	CASSGVDRDPLVNGYTF	TGTGCCAGCAGTGGGGTGGACAGGGATCCTCTGGTGAATGGCTACACCTTC
NA	NA	TRBV9	TRBJ1-5	CASSSGPGQPQHF	TGTGCCAGCAGCTCCGGACCGGGACAGCCCCAGCATTTT
TRBD2	NA	TRBV6-5	TRBJ2-1	CASNLAGEQFF	TGTGCCAGCAACTTAGCGGGTGAGCAGTTCTTC
TRBD1	once	TRBV19	TRBJ2-1	CASSLTGTGGNEQFF	TGTGCCAGTAGTTTAACCGGGACAGGTGGCAATGAGCAGTTCTTC
NA	NA	TRBV27	TRBJ1-2	CASTAHSGGNYGYTF	TGTGCCAGCACCGCGCATTCGGGGGGTAACTATGGCTACACCTTC
TRBD1	once	TRBV4-2	TRBJ1-2	CASSQETGNYGYTF	TGTGCCAGCAGCCAAGAGACAGGGAATTATGGCTACACCTTC
NA	NA	TRBV5-1	TRBJ2-7	CASSFQGNPYEQYF	TGCGCCAGCAGCTTTCAGGGTAACCCCTACGAGCAGTACTTC
TRBD1	NA	TRBV9	TRBJ1-1	CASSPTGGTGELNTEAFF	TGTGCCAGCAGCCCAACGGGTGGTACAGGGGAATTGAACACTGAAGCTTTCTTT
TRBD2	few	TRBV4-1	TRBJ2-7	CASSLGGSSGFYEQYF	TGCGCCAGCAGCCTCGGAGGATCTAGCGGATTCTACGAGCAGTACTTC
TRBD1	NA	TRBV5-1	TRBJ2-1	CASSLGTGTGDNEQFF	TGCGCCAGCAGCTTGGGGACCGGGACAGGCGACAATGAGCAGTTCTTC
NA	NA	TRBV6-5	TRBJ1-1	CASRIGEVAEAFF	TGTGCCAGCAGAATAGGGGAAGTAGCTGAAGCTTTCTTT
NA	NA	TRBV30	TRBJ1-1	CAWSGGAAEAFF	TGTGCCTGGTCCGGGGGGGCGGCAGAAGCTTTCTTT
NA	NA	TRBV23-1	TRBJ1-4	CASSQILSQQGCGGAYEKLFF	TGCGCCAGCAGTCAAATCCTTTCACAACAGGGATGTGGTGGGGCATATGAAAAACTGTTTTTT
NA	NA	TRBV6-1	TRBJ2-7	CASSESSLGIRGQYF	TGTGCCAGCAGTGAAAGCAGTTTAGGTATAAGGGGGCAGTACTTC
TRBD1	NA	TRBV4-3	TRBJ2-1	CASSLMTGTGDEQFF	TGCGCCAGCAGCCTCATGACGGGGACAGGGGATGAGCAGTTCTTC
TRBD1	NA	TRBV2	TRBJ1-2	CASRRQGSGYTF	TGTGCCAGCAGGAGACAGGGGAGCGGCTACACCTTC
NA	NA	TRBV7-2	TRBJ2-7	CASSLGHVEQYF	TGTGCCAGCAGCTTAGGACATGTCGAGCAGTACTTC
NA	few	TRBV21-1	TRBJ1-1	CASPAENTEAFF	TGTGCCAGCCCCGCGGAGAACACTGAAGCTTTCTTT
TRBD2	NA	TRBV4-3	TRBJ2-2	CASSQGLRTSGTGELFF	TGCGCCAGCAGCCAAGGTCTTAGGACTAGCGGGACCGGGGAGCTGTTTTTT
TRBD2	NA	TRBV4-3	TRBJ2-1	CASSQDRGGNYSEQFF	TGCGCCAGCAGCCAAGATCGGGGGGGCAATTACAGTGAGCAGTTCTTC
TRBD2	NA	TRBV6-6	TRBJ2-1	CASSYLLAGGVNEQFF	TGTGCCAGCAGTTACCTCCTAGCGGGAGGGGTCAATGAGCAGTTCTTC
TRBD1	NA	TRBV5-1	TRBJ1-5	CASATGTGKEPQHF	TGCGCCAGCGCAACCGGGACAGGGAAAGAGCCCCAGCATTTT
TRBD1	NA	TRBV19	TRBJ1-5	CASRRGGRGYSNQPQHF	TGTGCCAGTAGGAGAGGGGGCAGGGGTTATAGCAATCAGCCCCAGCATTTT
TRBD2	NA	TRBV9	TRBJ2-2	CASSVEGGLAGINTGELFF	TGTGCCAGCAGCGTAGAAGGAGGACTAGCGGGAATTAACACCGGGGAGCTGTTTTTT
TRBD1	NA	TRBV23-1	TRBJ1-6	CASSREGGVFYNSPLHF	TGCGCCAGCAGTCGGGAAGGGGGCGTTTTCTATAATTCACCCCTCCACTTT
TRBD1	once	TRBV11-3	TRBJ2-2	CASSPNRNRGTGELFF	TGTGCCAGCAGCCCAAACCGAAACAGGGGAACCGGGGAGCTGTTTTTT
TRBD1	NA	TRBV2	TRBJ1-1	CASSRGQRNTEAFF	TGTGCCAGCAGCCGGGGACAGAGGAACACTGAAGCTTTCTTT
NA	NA	TRBV28	TRBJ2-3	CASSIRQTRSTDTQYF	TGTGCCAGCAGTATTAGACAGACGCGTAGCACAGATACGCAGTATTTT
NA	NA	TRBV27	TRBJ2-7	CASSLGGGGEQYF	TGTGCCAGCAGTTTAGGAGGGGGCGGCGAGCAGTACTTC
NA	NA	TRBV5-1	TRBJ2-1	CASSLEGGLSYNEQFF	TGCGCCAGCAGCTTGGAAGGCGGGCTCTCCTACAATGAGCAGTTCTTC
TRBD1	NA	TRBV5-6	TRBJ2-7	CASTRDREGYEQYF	TGTGCCAGCACCCGGGACAGGGAAGGCTACGAGCAGTACTTC
TRBD1	few	TRBV5-4	TRBJ1-1	CASSFSGGSEAFF	TGTGCCAGCAGCTTTTCAGGGGGCTCTGAAGCTTTCTTT
TRBD1	NA	TRBV27	TRBJ2-2	CASSPGLGTANTGELFF	TGTGCCAGCAGTCCCGGCTTAGGGACAGCGAACACCGGGGAGCTGTTTTTT
TRBD1	NA	TRBV2	TRBJ1-5	CASSRVPGQGSFNQPQHF	TGTGCCAGCAGTAGAGTCCCGGGACAGGGATCTTTTAATCAGCCCCAGCATTTT
TRBD1	NA	TRBV11-2	TRBJ2-7	CASSASAGTGGYEQYF	TGTGCCAGCAGCGCCTCTGCTGGGACAGGGGGGTACGAGCAGTACTTC
TRBD1	NA	TRBV27	TRBJ1-4	CASSFAGGNEKLFF	TGTGCCAGCAGTTTTGCAGGGGGCAATGAAAAACTGTTTTTT
NA	few	TRBV10-2	TRBJ1-5	CASSETGSNQPQHF	TGCGCCAGCAGTGAGACAGGGAGCAATCAGCCCCAGCATTTT
NA	NA	TRBV27	TRBJ2-5	CASSLRAGSQETQYF	TGTGCCAGCAGTTTAAGGGCAGGGTCCCAAGAGACCCAGTACTTC
NA	NA	TRBV27	TRBJ1-1	CASSFGRGTEAFF	TGTGCCAGCAGTTTCGGACGGGGGACTGAAGCTTTCTTT
NA	few	TRBV28	TRBJ1-6	CASSFRGNSPLHF	TGTGCCAGCAGTTTTCGCGGTAATTCACCCCTCCACTTT
NA	NA	TRBV5-6	TRBJ1-5	CASSSRYSNQPQHF	TGTGCCAGCAGCTCCAGATATAGCAATCAGCCCCAGCATTTT
NA	NA	TRBV18	TRBJ2-7	CASSQLESYEQYF	TGTGCCAGCTCACAACTAGAGTCCTACGAGCAGTACTTC
TRBD1	NA	TRBV6-1	TRBJ1-5	CASIPGTEHQPQHF	TGTGCCAGCATCCCAGGGACAGAGCATCAGCCCCAGCATTTT
TRBD1	NA	TRBV10-3	TRBJ1-6	CAISQIGTGDSPLHF	TGTGCCATCAGTCAAATCGGGACAGGGGACTCACCCCTCCACTTT
NA	NA	TRBV28	TRBJ1-1	CASRSPGGDTEAFF	TGTGCCAGCAGATCCCCGGGTGGAGACACTGAAGCTTTCTTT
NA	NA	TRBV11-2	TRBJ1-2	CASSLETSYGYTF	TGTGCCAGCAGCTTAGAAACGAGCTATGGCTACACCTTC
TRBD2	NA	TRBV2	TRBJ2-5	CASSETSGQETQYF	TGTGCCAGCAGTGAAACTAGCGGACAAGAGACCCAGTACTTC